This T cell receptor beta chain was obtained from a study of blood T cell repertoires in COVID-19. Turning to the study itself: Samples representing acute and convalescent COVID-19 were sourced from the United States, Italy and Spain. Sources were T cells, B-cell-depleted T cells, or PBMCs; the material itself was cDNA or gDNA.

In the source study's methods: Counts of nucleated cells, estimated from reference gene primer amplification, were obtained. Libraries were prepared by immunoSEQ multiplex PCR; TCRdb keeps only in-frame clonotypes and omits some of them. Clone size and the V and J calls come from that table; the DNA yielded D and trimming. This sample carries approximately 150,000 clones, about 85% of them seen once, and the ten largest clones take 1.5% to 2%. The J segment lost 1 base and the V segment lost 4 bases, leaving 8 bases of the junction unmatched. This CDR3 is 17 amino acids long. Germline V gives CDR1 SGHNT, CDR2 YYREEE (reference sequence).

Sample: peripheral blood. This chain joins TRBV5-4 and TRBJ2-2; TRBD1 agrees at 9 bases. The sequence was collected from a human donor in a cohort sampled during active COVID-19. The CDR3 DNA reads as TGTGCCAGCAGCGGGGGGCGGGACAGGGAGAACACCGGGGAGCTGTTTTTT. Its protein is CASSGGRDRENTGELFF.